Given below is one T cell receptor (beta chain) in context. These data come from a study of blood T cell repertoires in COVID-19. Per the study methods: Nucleated cell number was recorded as an estimate derived from reference gene primer amplification. Data came from immunoSEQ multiplex PCR; TCRdb stores just in-frame clones and leaves some out. Clone size and V and J calls were adopted from that table, with D and trimming inferred from the DNA. Among some 220,000 clones listed, around 84% were seen once. The CDR3 has 15 residues. V shed 0 bases and J 5 bases; nucleotides not matched to a gene: 5. Germline V gene lookup returns CDR1 SGHNT and CDR2 YYREEE (reference sequence).

The sequenced sample was peripheral blood. The rearrangement joins TRBV5-4 to TRBJ2-5; TRBD2 aligns across 9 bases. The receptor comes from a woman older than 75 with active or convalescent COVID-19. CDR3: CASSLAASGMETQYF. CDR3 bases: TGTGCCAGCAGCTTGGCGGCTAGCGGGATGGAGACCCAGTACTTC.